This TCR beta chain stems from a study of T-cell memory formation after mild COVID-19. Study context: TCR clusters were mostly donor specific. Notes on the study in general: Day 15 to 85 contracting clones showed balanced CD4/CD8; later expanders leaned CD4+. Most CD4+ clones that shrank were in CM and EM, while CD8+ ones turned up in EMRA.

Trimming removed 2 bases at V and 0 bases at J, with 11 bases between. CDR3 size: 16 residues. Germline V gene data show CDR1 as MNHEY and CDR2 as SVGEGT. 5'RACE with constant-segment primers built TCRalpha and TCRbeta cDNA libraries with UMIs. Each CDR3 protein gets one entry after TCRdb re-called the 5' RACE reads with MiXCR. Found here are hundreds of thousands of distinct CDR3 sequences, about a sixth of them singletons; the top ten hold 20% to 25%. As to this clonotype: Antigen specificity is unknown.

The sequence derives from a man between 18 and 35 years old who had mild COVID-19 (a few samples of this study predate the infection). Cell type and time point are not known. The sample comprised PBMCs or a T cell subset sorted from them (not recorded which). The chain has TRBV6-2 or TRBV6-3 and TRBJ1-5, with D uncertain. The CDR3 reads CASSYRAPFSNQPQHF. CDR3 DNA: TGTGCCAGCAGTTACCGGGCGCCCTTTAGCAATCAGCCCCAGCATTTT.